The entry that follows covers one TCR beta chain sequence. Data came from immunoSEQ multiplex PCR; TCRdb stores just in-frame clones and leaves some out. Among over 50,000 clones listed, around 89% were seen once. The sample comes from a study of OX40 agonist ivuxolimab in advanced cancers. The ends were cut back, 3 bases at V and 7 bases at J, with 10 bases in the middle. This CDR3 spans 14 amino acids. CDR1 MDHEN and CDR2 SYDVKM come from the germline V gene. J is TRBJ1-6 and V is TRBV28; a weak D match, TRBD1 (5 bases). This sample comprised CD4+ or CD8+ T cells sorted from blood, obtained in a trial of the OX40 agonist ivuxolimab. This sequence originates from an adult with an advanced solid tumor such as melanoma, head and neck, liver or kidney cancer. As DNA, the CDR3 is TGTGCCAGCAGTTTTTCAGGGTACAATTCACCCCTCCACTTT. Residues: CASSFSGYNSPLHF.